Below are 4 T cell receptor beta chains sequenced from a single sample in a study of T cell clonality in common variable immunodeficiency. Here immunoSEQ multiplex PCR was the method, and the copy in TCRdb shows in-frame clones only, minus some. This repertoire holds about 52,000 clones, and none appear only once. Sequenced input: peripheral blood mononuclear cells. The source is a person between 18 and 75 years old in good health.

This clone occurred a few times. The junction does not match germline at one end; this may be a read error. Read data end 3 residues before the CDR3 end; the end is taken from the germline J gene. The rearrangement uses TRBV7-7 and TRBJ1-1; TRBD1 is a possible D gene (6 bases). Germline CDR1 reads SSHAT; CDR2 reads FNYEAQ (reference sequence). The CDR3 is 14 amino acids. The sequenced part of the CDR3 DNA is TGTGCTAGCAGCCCGGGGAGGGGGAATAATGAG. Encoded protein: CASSPGRGNNE. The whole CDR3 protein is CASSPGRGNNEAFF.

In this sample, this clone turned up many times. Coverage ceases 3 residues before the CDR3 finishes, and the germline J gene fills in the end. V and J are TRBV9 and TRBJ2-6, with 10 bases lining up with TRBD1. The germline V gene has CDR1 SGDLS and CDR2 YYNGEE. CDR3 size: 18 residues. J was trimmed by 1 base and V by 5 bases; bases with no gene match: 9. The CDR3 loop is CASSYRQGAVSGANVLTF. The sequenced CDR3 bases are TGTGCCAGCAGTTACCGACAGGGGGCTGTTTCTGGGGCCAACGTC.

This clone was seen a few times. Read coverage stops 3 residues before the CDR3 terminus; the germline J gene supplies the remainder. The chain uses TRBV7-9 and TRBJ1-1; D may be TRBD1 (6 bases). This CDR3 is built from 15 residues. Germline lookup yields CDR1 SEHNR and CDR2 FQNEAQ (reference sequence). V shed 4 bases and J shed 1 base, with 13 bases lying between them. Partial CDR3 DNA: TGTGCCAGCAGCTCTGCGGGACACCGGAACACTGAA. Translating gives CASSSAGHRNTE. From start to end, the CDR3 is CASSSAGHRNTEAFF.

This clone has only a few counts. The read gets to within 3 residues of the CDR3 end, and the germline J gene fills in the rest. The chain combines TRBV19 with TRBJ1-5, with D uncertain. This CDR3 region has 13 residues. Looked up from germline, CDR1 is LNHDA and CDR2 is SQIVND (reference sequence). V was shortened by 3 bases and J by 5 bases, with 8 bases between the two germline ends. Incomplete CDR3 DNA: TGTGCCAGTAGTATCGGTAGGGATCAGCCC. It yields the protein CASSIGRDQP. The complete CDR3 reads CASSIGRDQPQHF.